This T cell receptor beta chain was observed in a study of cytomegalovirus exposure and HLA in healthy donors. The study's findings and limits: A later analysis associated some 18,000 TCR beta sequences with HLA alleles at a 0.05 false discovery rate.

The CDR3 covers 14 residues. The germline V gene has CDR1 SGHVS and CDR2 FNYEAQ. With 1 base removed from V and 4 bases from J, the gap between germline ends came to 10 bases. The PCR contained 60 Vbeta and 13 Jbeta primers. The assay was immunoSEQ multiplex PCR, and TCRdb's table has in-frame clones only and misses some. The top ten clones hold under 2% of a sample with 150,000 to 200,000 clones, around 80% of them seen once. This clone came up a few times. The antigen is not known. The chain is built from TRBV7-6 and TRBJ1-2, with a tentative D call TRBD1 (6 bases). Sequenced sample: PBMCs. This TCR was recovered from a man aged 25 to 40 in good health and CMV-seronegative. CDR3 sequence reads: CASSLEGRGYGYTF. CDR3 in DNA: TGTGCCAGCAGCTTAGAGGGCAGGGGCTATGGCTACACCTTC.